Below, 4 T cell receptor beta chains from the same sample are listed, as sequenced in a study of shared clonotypes between healthy human individuals. Produced via immunoSEQ multiplex PCR; TCRdb's table is partial and in-frame only. The top ten hold around 10% of the sample, which has roughly 220,000 clones, 50% to 75% seen once. Sequencing input: memory CD4+ T cells sorted from blood. Described subset: CD45RA-negative fraction. These receptors originate from a man aged 25-40 years in good health.

The chain links TRBV11-3 to TRBJ2-1, with D perhaps TRBD2 (7 bases). The ends were cut back, 6 bases at V and 3 bases at J, with 12 bases in the middle. The CDR3 contains 14 residues. Germline V gene lookup returns CDR1 SGHNT and CDR2 YENEEA. CDR3 in amino acids: CASSGGGGYNEQFF. CDR3 sequence (DNA): TGTGCCAGCAGTGGGGGAGGGGGCTACAATGAGCAGTTCTTC.

This sequence joins TRBV25-1 and TRBJ1-3; a weak D match, TRBD1 (6 bases). V dropped 1 base and J dropped 2 bases, with 15 bases sitting between them. This CDR3 region has 17 residues. The germline CDR1 and CDR2 sequences are MGHDK and SYGVNS. The CDR3 region has the DNA TGTGCCAGCAGTGAATTCTCAGGGGCCGTCACTGGAAACACCATATATTTT. Protein: CASSEFSGAVTGNTIYF.

CDR3 protein: CASSLRSEADTQYF. The CDR3 DNA reads TGCGCCAGCAGCCTCCGCAGTGAGGCAGATACGCAGTATTTT. The rearrangement joins TRBV10-2 to TRBJ2-3; no clear D. Germline V gene sequence: CDR1 WSHSY, CDR2 SAAADI. There are 14 residues in the CDR3. Deletions cut 6 bases from V and 4 bases from J, with 14 bases between.

The chain uses TRBV12-5 and TRBJ1-1, with D unresolved. Between the trimmed V and J ends, which lost 3 bases and 3 bases, there was a span of 14 bases. Germline V gene data show CDR1 as LGHNT and CDR2 as FRNRAP. The CDR3 runs to 15 residues. CDR3 region: CASGFWGLGDTEAFF. CDR3 DNA sequence: TGTGCTAGTGGTTTTTGGGGTCTTGGGGACACTGAAGCTTTCTTT.